This T cell receptor beta chain was recorded in a study of blood T cell repertoires in COVID-19. Sequencing was performed with immunoSEQ multiplex PCR; in TCRdb, only in-frame clones are kept and a portion is missing. The data show just over 650,000 clones, 85% to 90% seen once. This CDR3 comprises 16 residues. CDR1 SGHAT and CDR2 FQNNGV come from the germline V gene. V dropped 1 base and J dropped 0 bases, with 12 bases sitting between them. The sample consisted of peripheral blood. This clonotype was obtained from a young woman with acute or convalescent COVID-19. The chain uses TRBV11-2 and TRBJ1-1; possible D gene TRBD1, 5 bases. The CDR3 nucleotides read TGTGCCAGCAGCTTAGTCCCTGCAGGGTTGAACACTGAAGCTTTCTTT. Residues: CASSLVPAGLNTEAFF.